Presented here are 10 T cell receptor beta chains from one specimen sequenced in a study of molecular identifiers for immune sequencing clone quantification. MiXCR, run by TCRdb on the PCR reads, gives a single entry per CDR3 protein. The sample has under 800,000 distinct CDR3 sequences, 25% seen once. The material sequenced was naive CD8+ T cells from blood, with Jurkat cell RNA spiked in. The subset denotes: FACS-sorted CD8+CD4-CCR7+CD45RA+ naive T cells. These receptors were taken from a human donor in good health. Some libraries in this study had Jurkat cell RNA spiked in.

This clonotype was found many times. The V call is TRBV29-1, the J call TRBJ2-3; D remains ambiguous. Looked up from germline, CDR1 is SQVTM and CDR2 is ANQGSEA. The CDR3 contains 16 residues. The germline V and J ends were trimmed by 3 bases and 3 bases, with 19 bases remaining between them. CDR3 in amino acids: CSVEVGLRFSTDTQYF. DNA of the CDR3: TGCAGCGTTGAGGTCGGGCTCCGGTTTAGTACAGATACGCAGTATTTT.

This sequence joins TRBV2 and TRBJ2-3, with D possibly being TRBD1 (6 bases). The CDR3 is made up of 13 amino acids. The germline V gene has CDR1 SNHLY and CDR2 FYNNEI. Deletions cut 6 bases from V and 4 bases from J, with 11 bases between. Written as DNA, the CDR3 is TGTGCCAGCAGAGGACAGAGCTCAGATACGCAGTATTTT. The encoded protein is CASRGQSSDTQYF. The full variable domain, completed using reference TRBV2 and TRBJ2-3, is EPEVTQTPSHQVTQMGQEVILRCVPISNHLYFYWYRQILGQKVEFLVSFYNNEISEKSEIFDDQFSVERPDGSNFTLKIRSTKLEDSAMYFCASRGQSSDTQYFGPGTRLTVL.

J is TRBJ2-1 and V is TRBV24-1; a possible D gene is TRBD2 (6 bases). Germline CDR1 reads KGHDR; CDR2 reads SFDVKD. Trimming took 3 bases from V and 9 from J, leaving 20 bases between them. The CDR3 is 16 amino acids. The chain's CDR3 is CATSDLDVTGEPEQFF. DNA of the CDR3: TGTGCCACCAGTGATCTTGATGTAACGGGAGAGCCTGAGCAGTTCTTC.

This clonotype has a handful of counts. The chain's CDR3 is CASSIEAGLVSGANVLTF. CDR3 DNA sequence: TGTGCCAGCAGCATCGAGGCGGGACTGGTCTCTGGGGCCAACGTCCTGACTTTC. V is TRBV7-9 and J is TRBJ2-6; weak D call: TRBD2 (6 bases). Trimming removed 5 bases at V and 0 bases at J, with 17 bases between. Germline CDR1 SEHNR, CDR2 FQNEAQ (reference sequence). The length of the CDR3 is 18 residues.

In this sample, this clonotype turned up a few times. The CDR3 sequence: CASSSGQKYSNQPQHF. The CDR3 DNA reads as TGTGCCAGCAGTTCGGGACAGAAATATAGCAATCAGCCCCAGCATTTT. The V and J genes are TRBV6-5 and TRBJ1-5; the match to TRBD1 covers 7 bases. CDR3 length equals 16 residues. V gave up 4 bases and J gave up 0 bases; unmatched junction bases: 6. Germline V CDR1 and CDR2: MNHEY, SVGAGI.

To note about this clonotype: Possible read error: a much larger clone is one base away. V and J are TRBV12-3 or TRBV12-4 and TRBJ2-3, with 10 bases that match TRBD2. J lost 2 bases, V lost 8 bases, and 10 bases had no gene match. This CDR3 has 16 amino acids. The CDR3 region is CASGLWTSGYTDTQYF. The CDR3 DNA reads TGTGCCAGCGGTCTTTGGACTAGCGGCTACACAGATACGCAGTATTTT.

With regard to this clonotype: Being one base from a much bigger clone, this may be a read error. The CDR3 nucleotides are TGCACCCCAGTTGTGGATAGGCAGTATTTT. Protein sequence: CTPVVDRQYF. The chain joins TRBV20-1 to TRBJ2-3; the D is unclear. The CDR3 has 10 amino acids. CDR1 is DFQATT, CDR2 SNEGSKA, per germline (reference sequence).

The V call is TRBV12-3 or TRBV12-4, the J call TRBJ2-2; D remains ambiguous. Between the trimmed V and J ends, which lost 3 bases and 3 bases, there was a span of 11 bases. This CDR3 comprises 15 residues. In nucleotides, the CDR3 is TGTGCCAGCAGTTTTAGCCAGTTGGACACCGGGGAGCTGTTTTTT. The encoded protein is CASSFSQLDTGELFF.

The sample holds many counts of this clonotype. CDR3: CSVETLDRGHTEAFF. The DNA for the CDR3 is TGCAGCGTTGAAACCCTGGACAGGGGTCACACTGAAGCTTTCTTT. The chain is built from TRBV29-1 and TRBJ1-1; 9 nucleotides align to TRBD1. Germline V gene lookup returns CDR1 SQVTM and CDR2 ANQGSEA. J lost 3 bases, V lost 2 bases, and 7 bases had no gene match. This CDR3 is 15 amino acids long. Filled out from reference TRBV29-1 and TRBJ1-1, the complete variable domain reads SAVISQKPSRDICQRGTSLTIQCQVDSQVTMMFWYRQQPGQSLTLIATANQGSEATYESGFVIDKFPISRPNLTFSTLTVSNMSPEDSSIYLCSVETLDRGHTEAFFGQGTRLTVV.

This clonotype was seen repeatedly, ten times or more. The chain links TRBV4-3 to TRBJ2-7, with a tentative D call TRBD2 (6 bases). This CDR3 contains 18 residues. Trimming stripped 0 bases from V and 2 bases from J, with 20 bases between. Germline V CDR1 and CDR2: LGHNA, YSLEER. The CDR3 DNA reads TGCGCCAGCAGCCAAGATATAGGCGGGGCAGGGATCGCCTACGAGCAGTACTTC. This translates into CASSQDIGGAGIAYEQYF.